This TCR beta chain comes out of a study of T cells after posttransplantation cyclophosphamide. The CDR3 runs 16 residues. In germline, CDR1 is MDHEN, CDR2 SYDVKM. V was cut by 6 bases and J by 0 bases, with 15 bases left in between. Study-wide findings and caveats: Donor CD8+ memory clones often dominated recipient blood repertoires at later times. After PTCy, TRB diversity resembled that of CNI/methotrexate controls. TRB overlap between skin or GI tissue T cells and blood was limited.

Libraries were prepared by immunoSEQ multiplex PCR; TCRdb keeps only in-frame clonotypes and omits some of them. The table has more than 9,000 clones, roughly 86% seen once. A marrow graft followed busulfan-fludarabine conditioning, with cyclophosphamide on days +3 and +4. As for this clone: Its antigen is not identified.

The V call is TRBV28, the J call TRBJ2-4; tentative D call: TRBD2 (6 bases). The input for sequencing was CD4+ T cells sorted from PBMCs, taken after allogeneic stem cell transplant with posttransplant cyclophosphamide. The receptor's source is a male patient between 25 and 40 years old who received an allogeneic stem cell transplant from a related donor, was CMV-positive, and had acute GVHD only. Among the T cells, some may be from the graft donor. CDR3: CASSHIAALAKNIQYF. The CDR3, as DNA: TGTGCCAGCAGCCACATAGCGGCACTAGCCAAAAACATTCAGTACTTC. The full variable domain, completed using reference TRBV28 and TRBJ2-4, is DVKVTQSSRYLVKRTGEKVFLECVQDMDHENMFWYRQDPGLGLRLIYFSYDVKMKEKGDIPEGYSVSREKKERFSLILESASTNQTSMYLCASSHIAALAKNIQYFGAGTRLSVL.